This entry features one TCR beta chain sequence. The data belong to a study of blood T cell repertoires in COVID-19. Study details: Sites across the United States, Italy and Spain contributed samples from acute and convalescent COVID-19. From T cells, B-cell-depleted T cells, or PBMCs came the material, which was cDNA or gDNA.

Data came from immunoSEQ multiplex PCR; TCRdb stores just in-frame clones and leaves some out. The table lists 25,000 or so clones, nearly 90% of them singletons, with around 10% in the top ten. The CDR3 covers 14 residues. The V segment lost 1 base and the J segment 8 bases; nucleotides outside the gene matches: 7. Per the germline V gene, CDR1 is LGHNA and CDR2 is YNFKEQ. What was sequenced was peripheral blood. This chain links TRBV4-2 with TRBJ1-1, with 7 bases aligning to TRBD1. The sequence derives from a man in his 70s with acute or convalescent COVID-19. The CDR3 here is CASSQGAGGGEAFF. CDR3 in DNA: TGTGCCAGCAGCCAAGGGGCAGGGGGAGGCGAAGCTTTCTTT.